This T cell receptor beta chain was identified during a study of cytomegalovirus exposure and HLA in healthy donors. Findings of the study overall: The HLA-A and HLA-B alleles of most subjects were reportedly predicted accurately from TCR beta sequences. An analysis done earlier found most TCR beta V segments productive about 87% or about 30% of the time.

60 Vbeta and 13 Jbeta primers were used in PCR. Measured with immunoSEQ multiplex PCR; TCRdb has only the in-frame clones, and not every one. Among roughly 170,000 clones listed, roughly 82% were seen once. Germline CDR1 reads KGHSH; CDR2 reads LQKENI. Trimming took off 3 bases at V and 7 bases at J, with 13 bases between the two ends. There are 15 residues in the CDR3. Concerning this clone: Its matching antigen is unknown.

The TCR comes from a girl aged 2-15 years in good health and CMV-seropositive. This chain joins TRBV18 and TRBJ1-6; D uncertain. What was sequenced was PBMCs. CDR3 protein: CASSPGQIENSPLHF. The CDR3 DNA sequence: TGTGCCAGCTCACCTGGGCAGATTGAGAATTCACCCCTCCACTTT.